This T cell receptor (beta chain) was identified in a study of breast tumors, draining lymph nodes, adjacent tissues. Concerning this clonotype itself: No antigen is known for it.

Each CDR3 protein gets one entry after TCRdb re-called the multiplex PCR reads with MiXCR. Of about 180,000 distinct CDR3 sequences listed, roughly a third are singletons. There are 16 residues in the CDR3. Germline trimming cut 3 bases from V and 2 bases from J; bases unmatched to any gene: 12. The germline CDR1 and CDR2 sequences are DFQATT and SNEGSKA (reference sequence). The lymph nodes were axillary draining lymph nodes from breast cancer patients. Study findings and constraints: Data fit most tumor T cells coming from lymph node, expanding in tumor.

This sequence joins TRBV20-1 and TRBJ2-5; 7 bases align to TRBD2. Sample: axillary lymph node tissue. The TCR originated in a female donor with breast cancer. Some clones in this sample may be carry-over from other donors' samples. The CDR3 DNA is TGCAGTGCTAGGACCAGATGGGAGGGAAGGCAAGAGACCCAGTACTTC. Protein: CSARTRWEGRQETQYF.